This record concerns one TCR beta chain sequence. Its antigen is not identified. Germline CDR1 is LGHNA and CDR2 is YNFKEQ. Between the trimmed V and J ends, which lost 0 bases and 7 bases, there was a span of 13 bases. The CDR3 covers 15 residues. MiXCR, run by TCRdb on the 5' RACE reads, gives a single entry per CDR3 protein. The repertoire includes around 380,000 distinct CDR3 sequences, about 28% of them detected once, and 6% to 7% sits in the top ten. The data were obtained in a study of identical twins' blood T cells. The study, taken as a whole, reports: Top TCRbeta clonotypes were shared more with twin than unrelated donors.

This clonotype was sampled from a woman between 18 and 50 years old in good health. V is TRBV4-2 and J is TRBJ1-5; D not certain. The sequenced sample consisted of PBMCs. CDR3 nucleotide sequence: TGTGCCAGCAGCCAAGATGCGACCTCGGAACAGCCCCAGCATTTT. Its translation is CASSQDATSEQPQHF.